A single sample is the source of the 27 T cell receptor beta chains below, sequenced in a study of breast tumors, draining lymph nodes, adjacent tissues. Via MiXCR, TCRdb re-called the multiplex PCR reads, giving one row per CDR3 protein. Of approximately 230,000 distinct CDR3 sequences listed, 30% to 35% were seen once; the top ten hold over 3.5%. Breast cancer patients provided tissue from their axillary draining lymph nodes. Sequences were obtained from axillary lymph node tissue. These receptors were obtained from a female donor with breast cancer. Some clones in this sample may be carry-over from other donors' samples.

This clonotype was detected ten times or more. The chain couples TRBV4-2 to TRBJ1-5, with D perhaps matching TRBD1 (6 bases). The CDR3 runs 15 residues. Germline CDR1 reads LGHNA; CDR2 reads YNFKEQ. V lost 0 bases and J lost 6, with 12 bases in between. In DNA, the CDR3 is TGTGCCAGCAGCCAAGATTGGGGGGCCGGTCAGCCCCAGCATTTT. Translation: CASSQDWGAGQPQHF.

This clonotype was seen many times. The CDR3 spells CASSALNSAFF. DNA of the CDR3: TGTGCCAGCAGTGCCCTGAATTCGGCGTTCTTC. The chain links TRBV25-1 to TRBJ2-1; no clear D. This CDR3 contains 11 residues. V lost 4 bases, J lost 15 bases, and 13 bases lay in between. Germline V gene data show CDR1 as MGHDK and CDR2 as SYGVNS.

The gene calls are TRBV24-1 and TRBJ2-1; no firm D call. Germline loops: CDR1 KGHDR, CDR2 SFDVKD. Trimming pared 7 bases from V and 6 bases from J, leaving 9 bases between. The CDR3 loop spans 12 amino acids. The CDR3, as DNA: TGTGCCACCAGGGGCGCCCGCAATGAGCAGTTCTTC. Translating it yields CATRGARNEQFF.

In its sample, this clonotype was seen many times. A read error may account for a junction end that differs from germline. CDR3 nucleotide sequence: TGTGCCAGCAGACAGGGGGATCAGCCCCAGCATTTT. Encoded protein: CASRQGDQPQHF. The chain joins TRBV4-1 to TRBJ1-5; 9 bases map to TRBD1. Germline CDR1 and CDR2: MGHRA and YSYEKL. This CDR3 comprises 12 residues.

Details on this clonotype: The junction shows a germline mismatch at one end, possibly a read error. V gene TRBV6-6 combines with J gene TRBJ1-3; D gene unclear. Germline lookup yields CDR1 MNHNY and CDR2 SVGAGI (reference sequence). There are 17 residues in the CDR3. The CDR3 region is CAGSYSSRGISGNTIYF. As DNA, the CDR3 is TGTGCCGGCAGTTACTCGAGTCGGGGTATCTCTGGAAACACCATATACTTT.

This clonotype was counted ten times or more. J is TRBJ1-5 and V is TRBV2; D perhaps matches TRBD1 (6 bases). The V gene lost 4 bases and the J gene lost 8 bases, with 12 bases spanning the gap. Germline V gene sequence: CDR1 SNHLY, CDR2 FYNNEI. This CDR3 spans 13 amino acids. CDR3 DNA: TGTGCCAGCAGTGTGGTACAGGGCGAGCCCCAGCATTTT. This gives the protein CASSVVQGEPQHF.

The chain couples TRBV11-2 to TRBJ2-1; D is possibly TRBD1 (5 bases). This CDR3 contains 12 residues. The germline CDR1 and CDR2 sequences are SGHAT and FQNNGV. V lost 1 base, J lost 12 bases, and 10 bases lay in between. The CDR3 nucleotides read TGTGCCAGCAGCTTAGCTGTTAGGGGGCAGTTCTTC. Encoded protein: CASSLAVRGQFF.

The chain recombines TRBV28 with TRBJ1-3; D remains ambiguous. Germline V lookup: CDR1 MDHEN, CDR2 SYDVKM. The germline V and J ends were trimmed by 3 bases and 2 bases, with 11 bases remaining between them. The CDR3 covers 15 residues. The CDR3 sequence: CASSFQSRPGNTIYF. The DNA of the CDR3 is TGTGCCAGCAGTTTTCAGTCGCGGCCTGGAAACACCATATATTTT. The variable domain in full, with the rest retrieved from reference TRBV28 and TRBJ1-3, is DVKVTQSSRYLVKRTGEKVFLECVQDMDHENMFWYRQDPGLGLRLIYFSYDVKMKEKGDIPEGYSVSREKKERFSLILESASTNQTSMYLCASSFQSRPGNTIYFGEGSWLTVV.

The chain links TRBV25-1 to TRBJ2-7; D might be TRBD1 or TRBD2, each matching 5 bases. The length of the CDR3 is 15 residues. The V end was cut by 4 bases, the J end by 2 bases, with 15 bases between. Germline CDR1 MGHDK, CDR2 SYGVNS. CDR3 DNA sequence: TGTGCCAGCAGTGCTTTCGGGGACGGAGCCTACGAGCAGTACTTC. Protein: CASSAFGDGAYEQYF.

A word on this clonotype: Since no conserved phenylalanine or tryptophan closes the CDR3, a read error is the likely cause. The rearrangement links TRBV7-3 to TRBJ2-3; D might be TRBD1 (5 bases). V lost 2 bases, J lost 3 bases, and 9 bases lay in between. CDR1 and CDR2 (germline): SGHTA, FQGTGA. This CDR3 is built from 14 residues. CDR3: CASSLQGLTDTQYL. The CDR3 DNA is TGTGCCAGCAGCTTACAGGGTCTAACAGATACGCAGTATCTT.

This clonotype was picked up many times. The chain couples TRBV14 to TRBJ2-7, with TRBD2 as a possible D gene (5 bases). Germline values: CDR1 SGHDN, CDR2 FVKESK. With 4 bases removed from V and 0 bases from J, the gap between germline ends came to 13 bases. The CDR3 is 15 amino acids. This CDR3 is CASSRGGGLSYEQYF. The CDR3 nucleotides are TGTGCCAGCAGCCGTGGTGGAGGCCTCTCCTACGAGCAGTACTTC.

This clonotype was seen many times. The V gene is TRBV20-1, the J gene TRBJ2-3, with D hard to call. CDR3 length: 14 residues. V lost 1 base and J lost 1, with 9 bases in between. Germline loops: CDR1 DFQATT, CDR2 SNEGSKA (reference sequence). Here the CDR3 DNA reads TGCAGTGCTAGAGTAGGGCAGGGCACAGATACGCAGTATTTT. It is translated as CSARVGQGTDTQYF.

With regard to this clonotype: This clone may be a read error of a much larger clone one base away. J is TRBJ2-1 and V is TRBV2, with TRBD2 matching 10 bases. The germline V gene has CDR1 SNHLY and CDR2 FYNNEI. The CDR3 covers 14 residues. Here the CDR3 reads CASSLLAGPNEQLF. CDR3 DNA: TGTGCCAGCAGCCTACTAGCGGGGCCGAATGAGCAGCTCTTC.

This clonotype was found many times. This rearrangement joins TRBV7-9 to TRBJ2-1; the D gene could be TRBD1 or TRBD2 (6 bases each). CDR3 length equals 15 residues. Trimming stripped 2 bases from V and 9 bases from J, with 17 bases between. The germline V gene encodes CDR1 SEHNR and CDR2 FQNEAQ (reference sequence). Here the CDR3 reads CASSLIPGASVEQFF. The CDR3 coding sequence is TGTGCCAGCAGCTTAATCCCGGGGGCCTCTGTTGAGCAGTTCTTC. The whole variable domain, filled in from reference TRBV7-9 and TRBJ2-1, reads DTGVSQNPRHKITKRGQNVTFRCDPISEHNRLYWYRQTLGQGPEFLTYFQNEAQLEKSRLLSDRFSAERPKGSFSTLEIQRTEQGDSAMYLCASSLIPGASVEQFFGPGTRLTVL.

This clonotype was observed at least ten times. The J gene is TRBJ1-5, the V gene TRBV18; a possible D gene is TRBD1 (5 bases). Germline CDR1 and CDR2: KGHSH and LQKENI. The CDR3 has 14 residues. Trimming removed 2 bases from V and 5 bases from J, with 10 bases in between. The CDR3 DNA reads TGTGCCAGCTCACCAGGGGCCCGGGATCAGCCCCAGCATTTT. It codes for CASSPGARDQPQHF.

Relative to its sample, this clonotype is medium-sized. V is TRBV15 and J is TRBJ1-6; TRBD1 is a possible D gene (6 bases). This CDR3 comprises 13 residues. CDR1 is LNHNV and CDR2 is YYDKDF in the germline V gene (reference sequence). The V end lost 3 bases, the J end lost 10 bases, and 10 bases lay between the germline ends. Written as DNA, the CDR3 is TGTGCCACCAGCAGGGGAGGACAGTCACCCCTCCACTTT. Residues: CATSRGGQSPLHF. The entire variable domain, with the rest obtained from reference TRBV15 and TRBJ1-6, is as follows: DAMVIQNPRYQVTQFGKPVTLSCSQTLNHNVMYWYQQKSSQAPKLLFHYYDKDFNNEADTPDNFQSRRPNTSFCFLDIRSPGLGDTAMYLCATSRGGQSPLHFGNGTRLTVT.

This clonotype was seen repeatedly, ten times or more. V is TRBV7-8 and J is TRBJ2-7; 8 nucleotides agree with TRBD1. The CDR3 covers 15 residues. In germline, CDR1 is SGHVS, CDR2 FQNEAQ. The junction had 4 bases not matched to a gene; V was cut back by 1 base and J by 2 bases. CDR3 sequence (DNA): TGTGCCAGCAGCTTAGGGCAGGGGGCGACCTACGAGCAGTACTTC. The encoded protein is CASSLGQGATYEQYF.

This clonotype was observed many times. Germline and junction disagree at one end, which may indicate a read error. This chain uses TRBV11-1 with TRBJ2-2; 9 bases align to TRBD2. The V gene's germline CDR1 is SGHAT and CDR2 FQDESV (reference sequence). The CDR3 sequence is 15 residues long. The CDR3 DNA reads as TGTGCCAGCAGCCTAGCGGGGAGGGGAACCGGGGAGCTGTTTTTT. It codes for CASSLAGRGTGELFF.

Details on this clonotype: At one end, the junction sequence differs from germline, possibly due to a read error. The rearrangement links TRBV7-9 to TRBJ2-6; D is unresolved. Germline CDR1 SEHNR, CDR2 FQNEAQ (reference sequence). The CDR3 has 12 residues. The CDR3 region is CASSLRADVLTF. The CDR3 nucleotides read TGTGCCAGCAGCTTAAGGGCCGACGTCCTGACTTTC.

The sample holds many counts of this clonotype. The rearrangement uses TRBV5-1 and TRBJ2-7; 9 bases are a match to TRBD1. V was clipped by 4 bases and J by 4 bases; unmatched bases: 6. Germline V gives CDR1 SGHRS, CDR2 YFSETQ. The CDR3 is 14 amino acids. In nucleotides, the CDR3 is TGCGCCAGCAGCCGAGGACAGGGGAATTACGAGCAGTACTTC. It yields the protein CASSRGQGNYEQYF.

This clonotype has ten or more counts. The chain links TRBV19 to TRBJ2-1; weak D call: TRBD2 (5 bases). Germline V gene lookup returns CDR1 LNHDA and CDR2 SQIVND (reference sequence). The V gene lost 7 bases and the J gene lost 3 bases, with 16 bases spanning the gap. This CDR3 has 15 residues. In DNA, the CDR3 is TGTGCCAGTAAAACGGGCTCCGGGGACTACAATGAGCAGTTCTTC. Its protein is CASKTGSGDYNEQFF.

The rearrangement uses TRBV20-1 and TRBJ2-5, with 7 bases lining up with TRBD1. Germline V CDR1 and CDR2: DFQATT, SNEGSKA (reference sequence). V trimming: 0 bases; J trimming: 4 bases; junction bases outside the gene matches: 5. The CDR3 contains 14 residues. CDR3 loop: CSARDLGGGETQYF. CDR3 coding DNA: TGCAGTGCTAGAGATTTAGGGGGCGGAGAGACCCAGTACTTC.

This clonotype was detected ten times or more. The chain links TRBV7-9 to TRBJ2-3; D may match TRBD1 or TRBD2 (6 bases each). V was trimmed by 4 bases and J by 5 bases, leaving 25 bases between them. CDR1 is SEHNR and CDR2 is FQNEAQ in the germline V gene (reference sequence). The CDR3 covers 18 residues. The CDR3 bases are TGTGCCAGCAGCTCTCTCCGGGACACCCTTTACGGGAGAGATACGCAGTATTTT. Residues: CASSSLRDTLYGRDTQYF.

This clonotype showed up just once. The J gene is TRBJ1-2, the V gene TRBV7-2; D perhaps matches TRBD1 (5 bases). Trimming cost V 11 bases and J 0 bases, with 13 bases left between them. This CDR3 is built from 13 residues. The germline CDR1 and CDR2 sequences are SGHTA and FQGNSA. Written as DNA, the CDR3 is TGTGCCGAAGTAGGGGCAGCTAACTATGGCTACACCTTC. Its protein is CAEVGAANYGYTF.

The DNA for the CDR3 is TGCGCCAGCAGCCAGGGCCATGGACCGACAACTAATGAAAAACTGTTTTTT. Translated, it gives CASSQGHGPTTNEKLFF. This chain joins TRBV4-3 and TRBJ1-4; D remains ambiguous. The germline gives CDR1 LGHNA, CDR2 YSLEER. The CDR3 sequence is 17 residues long. Trimming stripped 3 bases from V and 0 bases from J, with 14 bases between.

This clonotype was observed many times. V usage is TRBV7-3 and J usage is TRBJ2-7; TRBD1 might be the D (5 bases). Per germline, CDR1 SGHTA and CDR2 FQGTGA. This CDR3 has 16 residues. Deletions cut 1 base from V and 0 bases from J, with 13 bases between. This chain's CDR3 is CASSLNGRVSSYEQYF. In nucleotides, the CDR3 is TGTGCCAGCAGCTTAAACGGCAGGGTGAGCTCCTACGAGCAGTACTTC.

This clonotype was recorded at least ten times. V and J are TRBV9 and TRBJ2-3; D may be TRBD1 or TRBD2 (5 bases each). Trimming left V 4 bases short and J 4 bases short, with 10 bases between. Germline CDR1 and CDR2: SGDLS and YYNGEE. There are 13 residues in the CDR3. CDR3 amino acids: CASSRWGPDTQYF. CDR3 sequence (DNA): TGTGCCAGCAGCCGATGGGGACCAGATACGCAGTATTTT. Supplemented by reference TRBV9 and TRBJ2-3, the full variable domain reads DSGVTQTPKHLITATGQRVTLRCSPRSGDLSVYWYQQSLDQGLQFLIQYYNGEERAKGNILERFSAQQFPDLHSELNLSSLELGDSALYFCASSRWGPDTQYFGPGTRLTVL.